The 27 T cell receptor beta chains below all came from one sample that was sequenced in a study of regulatory T cells in long-lasting Graves disease. As for time point: persistent/refractory GD, antithyroid drugs over 5 years with positive TRAb. Extracted PBMC RNA gave rise to the TCR library. Investigators prepared the TCR beta libraries by applying iRepertoire HTBI primers and Arm-PCR of CDR3 regions. From the multiplex PCR reads, TCRdb called clonotypes with MiXCR, one entry per CDR3 protein. The table lists fewer than 550,000 distinct CDR3 sequences, about 22% of them singletons. The starting material was peripheral blood mononuclear cells (PBMCs), obtained when the disease was refractory, from a patient treated with antithyroid drugs. Source of these receptors: a female donor with Graves disease.

This clonotype was seen only once. This chain joins TRBV6-4 and TRBJ1-1; 11 bases are shared with TRBD1. The CDR3 is made up of 14 amino acids. J was trimmed by 6 bases and V by 6 bases; bases with no gene match: 6. In germline, CDR1 is MRHNA, CDR2 SNTAGT. The CDR3 protein is CASRAGTGGAEAFF. The CDR3 DNA follows: TGTGCCAGCAGAGCCGGGACAGGGGGTGCTGAAGCTTTCTTT.

This chain connects TRBV9 to TRBJ2-7, with 10 bases aligning to TRBD2. V lost 0 bases and J lost 3; bases outside the gene matches: 6. Germline-derived CDR1 and CDR2 are SGDLS and YYNGEE. CDR3 length: 16 amino acids. Written as DNA, the CDR3 is TGTGCCAGCAGCGTAGAGGGCCTAGCGGGGGACTACGAGCAGTACTTC. Protein sequence: CASSVEGLAGDYEQYF.

V and J are TRBV10-3 and TRBJ2-5; weak D call: TRBD2 (7 bases). The germline CDR1 and CDR2 sequences are ENHRY and SYGVKD. V was clipped by 0 bases and J by 2 bases, with 13 bases between them. This CDR3 contains 16 residues. Written as DNA, the CDR3 is TGTGCCATCAGTGAGTCGAGGGGGGGACCTCAAGAGACCCAGTACTTC. Translated, it gives CAISESRGGPQETQYF.

This clonotype was found many times. In nucleotides, the CDR3 is TGTGCCAGTAGGGAGACGGGGACCTATGGCTACACCTTC. Protein: CASRETGTYGYTF. The chain is built from TRBV19 and TRBJ1-2, with D perhaps matching TRBD1 (5 bases). Trimming left V 6 bases short and J 4 bases short, with 12 bases between. The V gene's germline CDR1 is LNHDA and CDR2 SQIVND (reference sequence). This CDR3 spans 13 amino acids.

This clonotype was counted many times. The chain joins TRBV12-3 or TRBV12-4 to TRBJ2-2, with TRBD1 as a possible D gene (6 bases). Deletions cut 6 bases from V and 5 bases from J, with 16 bases between. CDR3 size: 15 residues. The CDR3 protein is CASRPRLGGTGELFF. The CDR3 region has the DNA TGTGCCAGCAGACCCAGGCTAGGGGGTACCGGGGAGCTGTTTTTT.

This clonotype came up many times. CDR3 in amino acids: CASSYGRLAGDQVQETQYF. The DNA of the CDR3 is TGTGCCAGCAGTTACGGTCGGCTAGCGGGGGACCAGGTCCAAGAGACCCAGTACTTC. The V call is TRBV6-9, the J call TRBJ2-5, with TRBD2 matching 10 bases. CDR3 length: 19 amino acids. Trimming at V came to 3 bases and at J to 1 base, leaving 14 bases not matched to a gene. Germline V gives CDR1 MNHGY, CDR2 SVAAGI.

This clonotype was observed at least ten times. V is TRBV5-4 and J is TRBJ2-4, with 9 bases fitting TRBD1. This CDR3 has 15 amino acids. After removal of 3 bases from V and 1 base from J, the junction contained 2 bases not matched to a gene. Germline V gives CDR1 SGHNT, CDR2 YYREEE (reference sequence). CDR3: CASSSTGGAKNIQYF. Written as DNA, the CDR3 is TGTGCCAGCAGCTCGACAGGGGGTGCCAAAAACATTCAGTACTTC.

The chain couples TRBV28 to TRBJ2-3, with D maybe TRBD2 (7 bases). The CDR3 has 17 amino acids. Trimming stripped 6 bases from V and 2 bases from J, with 21 bases between. Germline-derived CDR1 and CDR2 are MDHEN and SYDVKM. Here the CDR3 DNA reads TGTGCCAGCAGCCAAGGGGGGGCTAGCGGATTCACAGATACGCAGTATTTT. Translating gives CASSQGGASGFTDTQYF.

The chain uses TRBV19 and TRBJ2-7; a possible D gene is TRBD2 (6 bases). There are 14 residues in the CDR3. Per the germline V gene, CDR1 is LNHDA and CDR2 is SQIVND (reference sequence). Trimming took off 3 bases at V and 2 bases at J, with 11 bases between the two ends. The CDR3 protein is CASSIGGPTYEQYF. The CDR3, as DNA: TGTGCCAGTAGTATCGGAGGGCCAACCTACGAGCAGTACTTC.

This clonotype was picked up a small number of times. The CDR3 DNA reads TGCAGTGCTAGAGATGCGTCGGCCCGGACTCCGCAGTATTTT. It codes for CSARDASARTPQYF. This chain connects TRBV20-1 to TRBJ1-1; D perhaps matches TRBD2 (5 bases). TRBJ2-3 explains the end of the DNA better; the J call may be wrong. Germline CDR1 DFQATT, CDR2 SNEGSKA (reference sequence). This CDR3 is built from 14 residues.

This clonotype occurred a few times. The V call is TRBV5-4, the J call TRBJ2-5; TRBD2 agrees at 7 bases. The V segment lost 6 bases and the J segment 0 bases; nucleotides outside the gene matches: 5. The germline CDR1 and CDR2 sequences are SGHNT and YYREEE (reference sequence). The length of the CDR3 is 14 residues. Here the CDR3 reads CASNAGEYQETQYF. The CDR3 DNA reads as TGTGCCAGCAACGCGGGGGAGTACCAAGAGACCCAGTACTTC.

This clonotype was picked up many times. This chain connects TRBV6-1 to TRBJ1-3; 7 bases map to TRBD1. The CDR3 is 16 amino acids. The V gene end was trimmed by 6 bases and the J gene end by 0 bases; junction bases not matched to a gene: 8. Per the germline V gene, CDR1 is MNHNS and CDR2 is SASEGT. In DNA, the CDR3 is TGTGCCAGCAGACCTAGAAGGGGGCTCTCTGGAAACACCATATATTTT. Encoded protein: CASRPRRGLSGNTIYF.

This clonotype was observed at least ten times. This chain links TRBV12-3 or TRBV12-4 with TRBJ1-1; a weak D match, TRBD1 (6 bases). The CDR3 is 14 residues long. Trimming pared 6 bases from V and 4 bases from J, leaving 15 bases between. CDR3 DNA: TGTGCCAGCAGAACTACCACAGGGACCACTGAAGCTTTCTTT. Translated: CASRTTTGTTEAFF.

Notes on this clonotype: At one of its ends the junction is not consistent with the germline gene, which may arise from a read error. The chain links TRBV10-3 to TRBJ1-1; 8 bases map to TRBD1. CDR1 ENHRY and CDR2 SYGVKD come from the germline V gene. The CDR3 runs 16 residues. In nucleotides, the CDR3 is TGTGCCATCAGTGAGAGCTCAGGGGGCTTGAACACTGAAGCTCTCTTT. Its translation: CAISESSGGLNTEALF.

Ten or more counts support this clonotype. The chain is built from TRBV27 and TRBJ1-1; 7 nucleotides align to TRBD1. The germline V gene has CDR1 MNHEY and CDR2 SMNVEV (reference sequence). CDR3 length: 14 amino acids. Trimming took 5 bases from V and 1 from J; bases not matched to a gene: 4. The CDR3 nucleotides are TGTGCCAGCAGTGCTGACAGGGAGAACACTGAAGCTTTCTTT. It is translated as CASSADRENTEAFF.

The chain links TRBV30 to TRBJ2-2, with D possibly being TRBD2 (5 bases). CDR1 and CDR2 (germline): GTSNPN, SVGIG (reference sequence). Trimming cost V 8 bases and J 2 bases, with 18 bases left between them. This CDR3 has 15 residues. In DNA form, the CDR3 reads TGTGCCAGGCCCGCAGCCGCGGGTAACACCGGGGAGCTGTTTTTT. Residues: CARPAAAGNTGELFF. The full variable domain, its missing parts supplied by reference TRBV30 and TRBJ2-2, is SQTIHQWPATLVQPVGSPLSLECTVEGTSNPNLYWYRQAAGRGLQLLFYSVGIGQISSEVPQNLSASRPQDRQFILSSKKLLLSDSGFYLCARPAAAGNTGELFFGEGSRLTVL.

The rearrangement links TRBV3-1 to TRBJ2-7; TRBD2 agrees at 13 bases. The length of the CDR3 is 18 residues. Germline loops: CDR1 LGHDT, CDR2 YNNKEL (reference sequence). V dropped 4 bases and J dropped 2; count of bases not matched to a gene: 11. CDR3 DNA: TGTGCCAGCAGCCTAGGACTAGCGGGGGCCATATTACCCTACGAGCAGTACTTC. Translated, it gives CASSLGLAGAILPYEQYF.

About this clonotype itself: A much more abundant neighbour one base away suggests this may be a read error. The J gene is TRBJ2-5, the V gene TRBV9; tentatively, D is TRBD2 (6 bases). Germline-derived CDR1 and CDR2 are SGDLS and YYNGEE. The CDR3 extends over 14 amino acids. CDR3 region: CASSGAGDRETQCF. The DNA of the CDR3 is TGTGCCAGCAGCGGTGCTGGGGATCGGGAGACCCAGTGCTTC.

In its sample, this clonotype was seen many times. The chain is built from TRBV5-6 and TRBJ1-1; TRBD1 matches at 8 bases. Germline CDR1 is SGHDT and CDR2 is YYEEEE. The CDR3 sequence is 15 residues long. The J segment lost 4 bases and the V segment lost 0 bases, leaving 5 bases of the junction unmatched. The CDR3 DNA is TGTGCCAGCAGCTTGGCGACAGGGGTTGGCACTGAAGCTTTCTTT. Translated, it gives CASSLATGVGTEAFF.

This clonotype was seen ten or more times. The rearrangement uses TRBV28 and TRBJ2-5; 7 bases are a match to TRBD1. The germline V gene has CDR1 MDHEN and CDR2 SYDVKM. Unmatched junction bases numbered 11, after V lost 8 bases and J lost 5 bases. This CDR3 has 14 amino acids. CDR3 protein: CASGPTGYGETQYF. Written as DNA, the CDR3 is TGTGCCAGCGGACCGACAGGGTACGGGGAGACCCAGTACTTC.

This clonotype occurred a few times. The chain combines TRBV7-2 with TRBJ2-6; possible D gene TRBD2, 5 bases. Germline CDR1 is SGHTA and CDR2 is FQGNSA. Trimming stripped 6 bases from V and 0 bases from J, with 15 bases between. This CDR3 contains 17 residues. The CDR3 reads CASRHSLGSSGANVLTF. The CDR3 nucleotides are TGTGCCAGCAGACATAGCTTGGGGAGCTCTGGGGCCAACGTCCTGACTTTC.

This clonotype was observed many times. The CDR3, as DNA: TGTGCCAGTAGTATATCGGGGTCCGAGCCACTGTTTTTT. This translates into CASSISGSEPLFF. The chain uses TRBV19 and TRBJ1-4; D is unclear. The CDR3 extends over 13 amino acids. The V end lost 2 bases, the J end lost 13 bases, and 14 bases lay between the germline ends. Germline V gives CDR1 LNHDA, CDR2 SQIVND (reference sequence).

This clonotype was detected many times. The J gene is TRBJ1-2, the V gene TRBV2, with unresolved D. From germline, CDR1 is SNHLY and CDR2 FYNNEI. The V end lost 4 bases, the J end lost 3 bases, and 3 bases lay between the germline ends. CDR3 length equals 11 residues. The CDR3 nucleotides read TGTGCCAGCAGTGTAGACTATGGCTACACCTTC. It specifies CASSVDYGYTF.

Many counts were recorded for this clonotype. This CDR3 reads CASSPRRIRETQYF. CDR3 nucleotides: TGTGCCAGCAGCCCTAGGAGGATTCGGGAGACCCAGTACTTC. The gene calls are TRBV3-1 and TRBJ2-5, with D possibly being TRBD2 (5 bases). V was cut by 4 bases and J by 5 bases, with 14 bases left in between. Per the germline V gene, CDR1 is LGHDT and CDR2 is YNNKEL (reference sequence). The CDR3 sequence is 14 residues long.

The chain has TRBV6-1 and TRBJ2-6; D remains unclear. This CDR3 has 14 residues. Germline CDR1 reads MNHNS; CDR2 reads SASEGT. V was shortened by 6 bases and J by 1 base, with 7 bases between the two germline ends. CDR3 coding DNA: TGTGCCAGCAGACAGACGTCTGGGGCCAACGTCCTGACTTTC. Protein: CASRQTSGANVLTF.

This clonotype occurred many times. V usage is TRBV11-3 and J usage is TRBJ2-7, with D unclear. This CDR3 contains 13 residues. Trimming took 2 bases from V and 4 from J, leaving 9 bases between them. The germline CDR1 and CDR2 sequences are SGHNT and YENEEA. The CDR3 is CASSLSMGYEQYF. The CDR3 nucleotides read TGTGCCAGCAGCTTATCGATGGGTTACGAGCAGTACTTC.

This clonotype has a single count. A much bigger clone sits one base away, suggesting this may be a read error. The gene calls are TRBV28 and TRBJ1-2; the match to TRBD1 covers 8 bases. The germline CDR1 and CDR2 sequences are MDHEN and SYDVKM. The J segment lost 2 bases and the V segment lost 7 bases, leaving 12 bases of the junction unmatched. The CDR3 runs 16 residues. The CDR3 protein is CASTYQQGVANYGYTF. For the CDR3, the DNA is TGTGCCAGCACCTATCAACAGGGGGTTGCGAACTATGGCTACACCTTC.